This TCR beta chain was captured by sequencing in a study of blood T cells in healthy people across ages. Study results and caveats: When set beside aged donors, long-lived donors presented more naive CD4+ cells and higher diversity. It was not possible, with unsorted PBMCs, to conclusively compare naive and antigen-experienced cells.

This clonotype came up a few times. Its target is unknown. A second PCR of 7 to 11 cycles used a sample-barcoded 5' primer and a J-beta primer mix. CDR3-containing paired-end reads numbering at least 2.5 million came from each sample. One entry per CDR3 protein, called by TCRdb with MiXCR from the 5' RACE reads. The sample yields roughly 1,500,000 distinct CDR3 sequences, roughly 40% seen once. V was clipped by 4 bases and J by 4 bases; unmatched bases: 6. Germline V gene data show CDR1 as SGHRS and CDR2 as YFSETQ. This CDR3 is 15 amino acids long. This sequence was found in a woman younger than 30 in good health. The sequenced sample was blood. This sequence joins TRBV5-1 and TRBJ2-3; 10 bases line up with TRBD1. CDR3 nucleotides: TGCGCCAGCAGCGCGACAGGGGGCCGAGCAGATACGCAGTATTTT. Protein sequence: CASSATGGRADTQYF.